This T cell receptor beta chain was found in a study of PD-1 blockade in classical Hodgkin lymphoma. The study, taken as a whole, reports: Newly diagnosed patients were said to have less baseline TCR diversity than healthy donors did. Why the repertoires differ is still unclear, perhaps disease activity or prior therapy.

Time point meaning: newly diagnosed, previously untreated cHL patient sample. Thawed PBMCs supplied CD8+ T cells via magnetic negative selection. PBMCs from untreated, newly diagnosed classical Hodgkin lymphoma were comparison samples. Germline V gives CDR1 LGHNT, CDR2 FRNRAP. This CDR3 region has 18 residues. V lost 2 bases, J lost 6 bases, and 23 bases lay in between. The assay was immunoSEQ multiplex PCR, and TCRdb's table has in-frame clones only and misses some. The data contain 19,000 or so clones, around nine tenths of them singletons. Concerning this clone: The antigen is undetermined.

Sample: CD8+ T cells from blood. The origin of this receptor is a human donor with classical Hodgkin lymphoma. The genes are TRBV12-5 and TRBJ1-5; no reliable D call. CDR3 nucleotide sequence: TGTGCTAGTGGTTTGCTAACCATCGACTGGGATTTCATTCAGCCCCAGCATTTT. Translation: CASGLLTIDWDFIQPQHF.